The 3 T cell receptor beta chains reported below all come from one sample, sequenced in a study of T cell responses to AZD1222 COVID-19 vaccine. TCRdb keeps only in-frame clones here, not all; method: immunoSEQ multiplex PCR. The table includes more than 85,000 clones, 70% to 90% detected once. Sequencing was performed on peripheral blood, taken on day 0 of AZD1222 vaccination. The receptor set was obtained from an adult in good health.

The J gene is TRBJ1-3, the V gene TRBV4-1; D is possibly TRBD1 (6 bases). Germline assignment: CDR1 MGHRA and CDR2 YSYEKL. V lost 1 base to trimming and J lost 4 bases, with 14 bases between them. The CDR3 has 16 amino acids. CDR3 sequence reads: CASSQVRGLKGNTIYF. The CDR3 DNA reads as TGCGCCAGCAGCCAAGTACGGGGGCTGAAAGGAAACACCATATATTTT.

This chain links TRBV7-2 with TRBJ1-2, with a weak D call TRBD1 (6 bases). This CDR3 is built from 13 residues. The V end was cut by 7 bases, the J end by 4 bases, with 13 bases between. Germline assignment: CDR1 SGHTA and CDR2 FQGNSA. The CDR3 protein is CASNGGGLYGYTF. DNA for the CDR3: TGTGCCAGCAACGGGGGCGGGCTCTATGGCTACACCTTC.

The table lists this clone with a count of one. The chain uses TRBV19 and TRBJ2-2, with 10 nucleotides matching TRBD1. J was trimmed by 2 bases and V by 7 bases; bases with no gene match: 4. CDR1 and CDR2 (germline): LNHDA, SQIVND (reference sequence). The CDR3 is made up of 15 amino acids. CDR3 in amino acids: CASIRTGGNTGELFF. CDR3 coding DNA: TGTGCCAGTATTAGGACAGGGGGTAACACCGGGGAGCTGTTTTTT.